Following are 11 T cell receptor beta chains from one sample sequenced in a study of graft-versus-host responses after intestinal transplantation. Data came from immunoSEQ multiplex PCR; TCRdb stores just in-frame clones and leaves some out. The data contain about 23,000 clones, approximately 91% of them singletons. The sample in question was PBMCs, obtained 39 to 40 days after intestinal transplant. The receptor source for this set is a human patient who received an intestinal transplant, so some T cells may come from the graft donor.

The chain is built from TRBV6-1 and TRBJ2-7; 14 bases map to TRBD2. The CDR3 is made up of 16 amino acids. Germline values: CDR1 MNHNS, CDR2 SASEGT. J lost 2 bases, V lost 4 bases, and 4 bases had no gene match. CDR3 sequence: CASSGGLAGGPYEQYF. CDR3 bases: TGTGCCAGCAGTGGCGGACTAGCGGGGGGACCCTACGAGCAGTACTTC.

The table lists this clone with a count of one. This chain connects TRBV7-9 to TRBJ1-1, with D tentatively TRBD1 (6 bases). Germline V lookup: CDR1 SEHNR, CDR2 FQNEAQ (reference sequence). Trimming took off 4 bases at V and 6 bases at J, with 12 bases between the two ends. The CDR3 totals 13 residues. CDR3 nucleotides: TGTGCCAGCAGCTCTTCGACAGGACCTGAAGCTTTCTTT. It encodes CASSSSTGPEAFF.

Only one count was recorded for this clone. The chain is built from TRBV28 and TRBJ1-2; the D is unclear. Germline V lookup: CDR1 MDHEN, CDR2 SYDVKM. The CDR3 runs to 14 residues. V was pared by 3 bases and J by 7 bases, with 15 bases between. CDR3: CASSFLEAGGGYTF. DNA for the CDR3: TGTGCCAGCAGTTTCCTCGAGGCCGGCGGTGGCTACACCTTC.

This chain joins TRBV28 and TRBJ1-1, with D possibly being TRBD1 (5 bases). The V gene lost 3 bases and the J gene lost 4 bases, with 12 bases spanning the gap. The CDR3 contains 14 residues. Germline V gene data show CDR1 as MDHEN and CDR2 as SYDVKM. CDR3 region: CASSFSAGGTEAFF. The DNA of the CDR3 is TGTGCCAGCAGTTTCTCCGCGGGGGGCACTGAAGCTTTCTTT.

This sequence joins TRBV29-1 and TRBJ1-6, with 8 bases matching TRBD1. Per the germline V gene, CDR1 is SQVTM and CDR2 is ANQGSEA. The junction had 7 bases not matched to a gene; V was cut back by 6 bases and J by 9 bases. The CDR3 runs 13 residues. The CDR3 region is CSVGAGGGSPLHF. Here the CDR3 DNA reads TGCAGCGTGGGGGCAGGGGGCGGTTCACCCCTCCACTTT.

The V call is TRBV7-9, the J call TRBJ1-6; possibly TRBD1 for D (5 bases). The germline gives CDR1 SEHNR, CDR2 FQNEAQ (reference sequence). The CDR3 length is 16 residues. The V end was cut by 1 base, the J end by 8 bases, with 15 bases between. In nucleotides, the CDR3 is TGTGCCAGCAGCTTAGGGGCCGGGACTGCCGATTCACCCCTCCACTTT. It codes for CASSLGAGTADSPLHF. Looking up the rest from reference TRBV7-9 and TRBJ1-6 gives the full variable domain: DTGVSQNPRHKITKRGQNVTFRCDPISEHNRLYWYRQTLGQGPEFLTYFQNEAQLEKSRLLSDRFSAERPKGSFSTLEIQRTEQGDSAMYLCASSLGAGTADSPLHFGNGTRLTVT.

In this sample, this clone turned up once. The V call is TRBV28, the J call TRBJ1-4; TRBD1 is a possible D gene (5 bases). V shed 2 bases and J shed 6 bases, with 10 bases lying between them. The length of the CDR3 is 14 residues. Germline V CDR1 and CDR2: MDHEN, SYDVKM. The CDR3 loop reads CASSLTGHYEKLFF. CDR3 coding DNA: TGTGCCAGCAGTTTAACAGGACACTATGAAAAACTGTTTTTT. Filled out from reference TRBV28 and TRBJ1-4, the complete variable domain reads DVKVTQSSRYLVKRTGEKVFLECVQDMDHENMFWYRQDPGLGLRLIYFSYDVKMKEKGDIPEGYSVSREKKERFSLILESASTNQTSMYLCASSLTGHYEKLFFGSGTQLSVL.

The chain uses TRBV19 and TRBJ2-1; D is uncertain. The CDR3 runs 11 residues. In germline, CDR1 is LNHDA, CDR2 SQIVND (reference sequence). V shed 4 bases and J shed 6 bases, with 4 bases lying between them. The DNA of the CDR3 is TGTGCCAGTAGTAATTTCAATGAGCAGTTCTTC. Encoded protein: CASSNFNEQFF.

The V and J genes are TRBV28 and TRBJ1-5, with 8 bases identical to TRBD1. From germline, CDR1 is MDHEN and CDR2 SYDVKM. CDR3 size: 15 residues. With V trimmed by 6 bases and J by 0 bases, 4 bases remained unmatched. The CDR3 region is CASSRTGGSNQPQHF. The CDR3 DNA is TGTGCCAGCAGCCGAACAGGGGGTAGCAATCAGCCCCAGCATTTT.

The chain has TRBV2 and TRBJ2-2; 10 bases are shared with TRBD2. Per germline, CDR1 SNHLY and CDR2 FYNNEI. The CDR3 covers 17 residues. Germline trimming cut 1 base from V and 5 bases from J; bases unmatched to any gene: 7. Here the CDR3 DNA reads TGTGCCAGCAGTGAAGGAGTGAGAGCGGGGGGGACCGGGGAGCTGTTTTTT. This translates into CASSEGVRAGGTGELFF.

This chain connects TRBV28 to TRBJ2-7; D is perhaps TRBD2 (6 bases). Germline-derived CDR1 and CDR2 are MDHEN and SYDVKM. CDR3 size: 15 residues. V was pared by 4 bases and J by 2 bases, with 15 bases between. In DNA, the CDR3 is TGTGCCAGCAGTTCCCTCCTGACTAGGCCCTACGAGCAGTACTTC. This translates into CASSSLLTRPYEQYF.